The next 5 T cell receptor beta chains were all read from a single sample in a study of T cell responses to AZD1222 COVID-19 vaccine. Profiling relied on immunoSEQ multiplex PCR, and the TCRdb table lists in-frame clones only, not all of them. The sample contains 250,000 or so clones, 85% to 95% of which appear only once. The sequences come from peripheral blood, collected on day 0 of AZD1222 vaccination. The receptors come from an adult in good health.

This chain uses TRBV10-3 with TRBJ2-2; D remains ambiguous. In germline, CDR1 is ENHRY, CDR2 SYGVKD. This CDR3 region has 14 residues. V lost 2 bases and J 7 bases, leaving 11 bases between the germline ends. The CDR3 loop is CAISEPRRSGELFF. For the CDR3, the DNA is TGTGCCATCAGTGAGCCTCGACGGAGCGGGGAGCTGTTTTTT.

The chain carries TRBV4-1 and TRBJ1-3; TRBD1 is a possible D gene (5 bases). This CDR3 comprises 14 residues. Trimming shortened V by 1 base and J by 1 base, and 5 bases separated the two germline ends. Germline V gene sequence: CDR1 MGHRA, CDR2 YSYEKL. The chain's CDR3 is CASSQGTSGNTIYF. The CDR3 region has the DNA TGCGCCAGCAGCCAAGGGACATCTGGAAACACCATATATTTT.

This rearrangement joins TRBV28 to TRBJ1-2; 7 bases map to TRBD1. This CDR3 comprises 14 residues. Germline-derived CDR1 and CDR2 are MDHEN and SYDVKM. V was pared by 5 bases and J by 4 bases, with 7 bases of the junction left unmatched. This CDR3 reads CASSETRQGYGYTF. The CDR3 DNA follows: TGTGCCAGCAGTGAGACTCGACAGGGCTATGGCTACACCTTC.

The V call is TRBV4-1, the J call TRBJ1-5; 10 positions match TRBD1. Trimming at V came to 2 bases and at J to 8 bases, leaving 9 bases not matched to a gene. Germline V CDR1 and CDR2: MGHRA, YSYEKL. The CDR3 has 16 amino acids. This chain's CDR3 is CASSQTPGQGHEPQHF. The CDR3 DNA reads TGCGCCAGCAGCCAAACACCGGGACAGGGGCATGAGCCCCAGCATTTT.

The chain carries TRBV7-6 and TRBJ1-2; D is ambiguous. Germline values: CDR1 SGHVS, CDR2 FNYEAQ. Trimming cost V 4 bases and J 3 bases, with 15 bases left between them. This CDR3 has 15 amino acids. This CDR3 reads CASSSGLGGDYGYTF. The CDR3 coding sequence is TGTGCCAGCAGCTCTGGTTTAGGCGGGGACTATGGCTACACCTTC.